The rows below give T cell receptor beta chains drawn from one sample of a study of shared clonotypes between healthy human individuals. Profiled with immunoSEQ multiplex PCR; TCRdb holds only in-frame clones, not every one. The sample carries 150,000 to 200,000 clones, roughly 70% recorded once. Sequenced input: memory CD4+ T cells sorted from blood. The receptors derive from a man between 25 and 39 years old in good health. Each CDR3 is given with its conserved first and last residue. Clone size is given for some rows only: seen once, a few or many times, or a class if the clone is expanded.

cdr3_length	v_call	clone_size	j_call	cdr3_aa
14	TRBV11-3	once	TRBJ2-5	CASSLTHGRSPQYF
14	TRBV5-1	many	TRBJ1-1	CASSDPGRGTEAFF
14	TRBV30	-	TRBJ2-5	CAWKSQGSRETQYF
13	TRBV7-8	few	TRBJ1-5	CASSPALNQPQHF
15	TRBV9	few	TRBJ2-3	CASSVDGLARGAQYF
11	TRBV10-3	few	TRBJ2-3	CAITQADTQYF
12	TRBV5-1	-	TRBJ2-7	CASSFGTEVWYF
14	TRBV4-1	-	TRBJ1-1	CASSQGGPFDQAFF
17	TRBV5-1	-	TRBJ2-3	CASSSGLAGGPGDTQYF
13	TRBV27	-	TRBJ2-3	CASGERSTDTQYF
15	TRBV28	-	TRBJ1-4	CASSTQGAMNEKLFF
13	TRBV5-6	-	TRBJ2-7	CASRLAGVYEQYF
12	TRBV2	-	TRBJ1-1	CASRDRDIEAFF